Described below is a single T cell receptor beta chain sequence and its context. The target antigen is unknown. The record originates from a study of T cell responses to AZD1222 COVID-19 vaccine. Study results and limitations: At study baseline, merely roughly 6 AZD1222 recipients were seropositive. Clonal diversity may have been underestimated, and the donors were mostly white British, with more females than males.

Sequencing was performed with immunoSEQ multiplex PCR; in TCRdb, only in-frame clones are kept and a portion is missing. The sample's table shows about 140,000 clones. This receptor was identified in an adult in good health. Sample: peripheral blood.

CDR3 DNA sequence: TGTGCCAGCAGCTTAGGGAGGGCATCGGACACTGAAGCTTTCTTT. This codes for CASSLGRASDTEAFF. V gene TRBV11-3 combines with J gene TRBJ1-1; D gene ambiguous. Trimming shortened V by 1 base and J by 3 bases, and 12 bases separated the two germline ends. CDR1 SGHNT and CDR2 YENEEA come from the germline V gene. CDR3 length equals 15 residues. The variable domain in full, completed from reference TRBV11-3 and TRBJ1-1, reads EAGVVQSPRYKIIEKKQPVAFWCNPISGHNTLYWYLQNLGQGPELLIRYENEEAVDDSQLPKDRFSAERLKGVDSTLKIQPAELGDSAVYLCASSLGRASDTEAFFGQGTRLTVV.